This T cell receptor beta chain was identified during a study of blood T cells in healthy people across ages. Study results and caveats: Per million T cells, TCR beta diversity dropped about linearly as age rose.

The sample, approximately 10 milliliters of peripheral blood, was drawn from each donor. This clonotype was seen a handful of times. Its target is not known. After removal of 4 bases from V and 2 bases from J, the junction contained 15 bases not matched to a gene. The CDR3 is made up of 19 amino acids. Germline V gene data show CDR1 as SGHTA and CDR2 as FQGNSA. For the second PCR, which ran for about 7 to 11 cycles, a sample-barcoded 5' primer and a J-beta primer mix were used. TCRdb redid the calling of the 5' RACE reads with MiXCR, one entry per CDR3 protein. In the table there are hundreds of thousands of distinct CDR3 sequences, roughly 44% of which are singletons.

The specimen sequenced was blood. V gene TRBV7-2 combines with J gene TRBJ2-5; 11 bases align to TRBD2. This TCR derives from a woman in her fifties or sixties in good health. CDR3 nucleotide sequence: TGTGCCAGCAGCTACCGGGTAGCGGGGGGGCCAGCAGTTCAAGAGACCCAGTACTTC. Its protein is CASSYRVAGGPAVQETQYF.